A selection of T cell receptor beta chains follows, all from one sample in a study of vaccination effects on CD4 cells after COVID-19. Assay used: immunoSEQ multiplex PCR; TCRdb lists only in-frame clones, some missing. Found here are about 40,000 clones, about 67% of them singletons; the top ten hold about 8.4%. These receptors have no identified antigens. The sample here was CD4+ T cells from PBMCs cultured without peptide, taken after COVID-19 vaccination. The receptors were sampled from a human donor who received a COVID-19 vaccine. The CDR3 runs from the conserved cysteine through the conserved F or W. D genes are given only for firm matches. Some rows have no size entry. The others give once, few or many, or a class for an expanded clone.

clone_size j_call v_call d_call cdr3_aa cdr3_nt
. TRBJ1-3 TRBV6-6 . CASKETASGNTIYF TGTGCCAGCAAAGAGACAGCCTCTGGAAACACCATATATTTT
. TRBJ2-5 TRBV6-5 . CASSQGVRETQYF TGTGCCAGCAGCCAAGGGGTTAGAGAGACCCAGTACTTC
few TRBJ2-7 TRBV5-1 . CASSLGASNYEQYF TGCGCCAGCAGCTTGGGAGCCTCGAACTACGAGCAGTACTTC
once TRBJ2-7 TRBV14 . CASSQDRLGQQYF TGTGCCAGCAGCCAAGATAGGTTGGGACAGCAGTACTTC
. TRBJ2-1 TRBV11-3 TRBD1 CASSSGDRAGNEQFF TGTGCCAGCAGCTCGGGGGACAGGGCGGGCAATGAGCAGTTCTTC
few TRBJ2-2 TRBV6-5 TRBD2 CASSYGGGNTGELFF TGTGCCAGCAGTTACGGCGGGGGGAACACCGGGGAGCTGTTTTTT
. TRBJ2-3 TRBV5-1 . CASRSGGATDTQYF TGCGCCAGCAGATCAGGGGGGGCCACAGATACGCAGTATTTT
. TRBJ2-5 TRBV9 . CASSVGTIGETQYF TGTGCCAGCAGCGTAGGTACTATCGGCGAGACCCAGTACTTC
. TRBJ1-3 TRBV2 . CASSEDRAKLIGNTIYF TGTGCCAGCAGTGAAGATAGGGCTAAACTAATTGGAAACACCATATATTTT
. TRBJ1-4 TRBV2 TRBD1 CASVTGTVLNEKLFF TGTGCCAGCGTTACCGGGACAGTCCTTAATGAAAAACTGTTTTTT
. TRBJ2-1 TRBV11-3 . CASSLMGVRDEQFF TGTGCCAGCAGCTTAATGGGGGTCAGGGATGAGCAGTTCTTC
. TRBJ1-4 TRBV15 . CATSRRPLATNEKLFF TGTGCCACCAGCAGAAGACCCCTTGCAACTAATGAAAAACTGTTTTTT
. TRBJ2-4 TRBV27 . CASSLAGAKNIQYF TGTGCCAGCAGTTTGGCGGGAGCCAAAAACATTCAGTACTTC
. TRBJ2-2 TRBV29-1 . CSVDTAADTGELFF TGCAGCGTTGACACCGCCGCGGACACCGGGGAGCTGTTTTTT
. TRBJ2-1 TRBV9 TRBD2 CASSVEGGRYYNEQFF TGTGCCAGCAGCGTAGAGGGCGGGAGGTATTACAATGAGCAGTTCTTC
. TRBJ2-6 TRBV18 . CASSPRVGDSGANVLTF TGTGCCAGCTCACCAAGAGTTGGGGACTCTGGGGCCAACGTCCTGACTTTC
. TRBJ1-2 TRBV24-1 . CATSDLTDTYYGYTF TGTGCCACCAGTGATTTAACAGATACTTACTATGGCTACACCTTC
. TRBJ2-1 TRBV6-5 TRBD2 CASSKSGGAYEQFF TGTGCCAGCAGTAAAAGCGGGGGTGCCTATGAGCAGTTCTTC
. TRBJ2-5 TRBV6-5 . CASRRTGQETQYF TGTGCCAGCAGGCGCACAGGGCAAGAGACCCAGTACTTC
few TRBJ1-5 TRBV27 TRBD1 CASSLTGVNQPQHF TGTGCCAGCAGTTTGACAGGGGTCAATCAGCCCCAGCATTTT
once TRBJ1-5 TRBV2 . CASSGGGYNQPQHF TGTGCCAGCAGCGGAGGGGGGTACAATCAGCCCCAGCATTTT
. TRBJ1-5 TRBV6-1 TRBD1 CASSELDRVGQPQHF TGTGCCAGCAGTGAACTCGACAGGGTTGGTCAGCCCCAGCATTTT
. TRBJ1-1 TRBV18 TRBD1 CASSRDSNTEAFF TGTGCCAGCTCCCGGGACAGCAACACTGAAGCTTTCTTT
few TRBJ1-3 TRBV6-5 . CASYYDTIYF TGTGCCAGTTACTATGACACCATATATTTT
. TRBJ2-1 TRBV9 TRBD2 CASSTRTSSGNMGMHNEQFF TGTGCCAGCAGCACCCGCACGTCTAGCGGGAACATGGGAATGCACAATGAGCAGTTCTTC
. TRBJ1-2 TRBV4-1 . CASSQDSTGGGGYTF TGCGCCAGCAGCCAAGATTCTACCGGGGGGGGTGGCTACACCTTC
. TRBJ2-1 TRBV18 . CASSPPSPGYNEQFF TGTGCCAGCTCACCACCGAGTCCGGGATACAATGAGCAGTTCTTC
. TRBJ1-1 TRBV5-5 . CASSSTPNTEAFF TGTGCCAGCAGCTCAACACCGAACACTGAAGCTTTCTTT
. TRBJ2-7 TRBV5-1 . CASSLEGQDIYEQYF TGCGCCAGCAGCTTGGAGGGCCAGGATATCTACGAGCAGTACTTC
. TRBJ1-5 TRBV4-2 . CASSQGGRGHNQPQHF TGTGCCAGCAGCCAAGGTGGCAGGGGTCACAATCAGCCCCAGCATTTT
few TRBJ1-6 TRBV2 . CASSEWGAGVDSPLHF TGTGCCAGCAGTGAATGGGGGGCAGGGGTCGATTCACCCCTCCACTTT
. TRBJ1-2 TRBV7-2 . CASSLVPPKGDGYTF TGTGCCAGCAGCTTAGTCCCACCCAAGGGAGACGGCTACACCTTC
once TRBJ2-7 TRBV18 . CASSPSRDDYEQYF TGTGCCAGCTCACCTTCCCGGGACGACTACGAGCAGTACTTC
. TRBJ2-2 TRBV5-6 . CASSRTASRTGELFF TGTGCCAGCAGCCGGACAGCTTCGAGGACCGGGGAGCTGTTTTTT
few TRBJ1-5 TRBV5-1 . CASSPGPNQPQHF TGCGCCAGCAGCCCGGGCCCGAATCAGCCCCAGCATTTT
. TRBJ2-5 TRBV29-1 . CSVESPTHVGGTQYF TGCAGCGTTGAGTCCCCAACTCACGTGGGGGGGACCCAGTACTTC
few TRBJ1-1 TRBV6-6 . CASNLPRAQTFF TGTGCCAGCAACTTACCCCGGGCGCAAACTTTCTTT
. TRBJ1-5 TRBV18 . CASSPGRVGQPQHF TGTGCCAGCTCACCAGGGAGAGTCGGACAGCCCCAGCATTTT
. TRBJ2-7 TRBV18 . CASSPGGVRYEQYF TGTGCCAGCTCACCGGGTGGGGTTCGATACGAGCAGTACTTC
. TRBJ2-2 TRBV15 TRBD1 CATRPGQGFHGPGELFF TGTGCCACCAGGCCGGGACAGGGATTTCATGGTCCCGGGGAGCTGTTTTTT
. TRBJ2-7 TRBV19 TRBD1 CASSIGTGYEQYF TGTGCCAGTAGTATCGGGACAGGCTACGAGCAGTACTTC
few TRBJ1-6 TRBV7-9 . CASSPGQYSPLHF TGTGCCAGCAGCCCCGGACAGTATTCACCCCTCCACTTT
. TRBJ1-6 TRBV5-5 TRBD1 CASSYGTGDNSPLHF TGTGCCAGCAGCTATGGGACAGGGGATAATTCACCCCTCCACTTT
. TRBJ1-1 TRBV3-1/TRBV3-2 . CASSQRGGPNTEAFF TGTGCCAGCAGTCAGCGCGGGGGCCCGAACACTGAAGCTTTCTTT
. TRBJ1-6 TRBV27 . CASSSLHRVYNSPLHF TGTGCCAGCAGTTCCCTGCACAGGGTTTATAATTCACCCCTCCACTTT
. TRBJ2-3 TRBV20-1 . CSARGRHTQYF TGCAGTGCTAGAGGGAGACATACGCAGTATTTT
. TRBJ1-2 TRBV5-4 . CASSLNREVHGYTF TGTGCCAGCAGCTTAAACAGGGAAGTCCATGGCTACACCTTC
. TRBJ1-1 TRBV9 TRBD1 CASSVGRQGASEAFF TGTGCCAGCAGCGTTGGTAGGCAGGGGGCCAGTGAAGCTTTCTTT
. TRBJ2-3 TRBV24-1 . CATTLGAGDTQYF TGTGCCACCACTTTGGGCGCGGGGGATACGCAGTATTTT
few TRBJ2-7 TRBV2 TRBD1 CASSLGQDYEQYF TGTGCCAGCAGTTTAGGACAGGACTACGAGCAGTACTTC
. TRBJ2-1 TRBV9 . CASSPGRASYNEQFF TGTGCCAGCAGCCCAGGCAGGGCATCCTACAATGAGCAGTTCTTC
. TRBJ1-2 TRBV15 . CATERTGYTF TGTGCCACCGAGAGGACGGGCTACACCTTC
. TRBJ1-6 TRBV5-1 . CASSLRGGLGNSPLHF TGCGCCAGCAGCTTGAGGGGGGGGCTAGGGAATTCACCCCTCCACTTT
. TRBJ1-2 TRBV7-9 . CASSLSRVYGYTF TGTGCCAGCAGCTTATCACGGGTCTATGGCTACACCTTC
. TRBJ1-6 TRBV7-9 . CASSLAGGNNSPLHF TGTGCCAGCAGCTTAGCCGGGGGAAATAATTCACCCCTCCACTTT